A single sample gave rise to the 18 T cell receptor beta chains below, sequenced in a study of neurological immune-mediated disorders. TCRdb passed the 5' RACE reads through MiXCR, listing each CDR3 protein once. The sample contains about 95,000 distinct CDR3 sequences, roughly 4% of which appear only once. Sequenced input: PBMCs. These receptors were collected from a woman aged 18-35 years with multiple sclerosis.

This clonotype was detected ten times or more. CDR3 coding DNA: TGTGCCAGCAGCTTAAACGGCGGAAGGGGTCAAGAGACCCAGTACTTC. It specifies CASSLNGGRGQETQYF. The rearrangement links TRBV7-2 to TRBJ2-5; perhaps TRBD1 as D (5 bases). V dropped 2 bases and J dropped 2 bases, with 15 bases sitting between them. CDR1 is SGHTA and CDR2 is FQGNSA in the germline V gene. The CDR3 is 16 residues long.

This clonotype was detected a few times. The chain joins TRBV5-1 to TRBJ1-6, with 8 bases aligning to TRBD1. Germline CDR1 reads SGHRS; CDR2 reads YFSETQ. This CDR3 is 17 amino acids long. V was pared by 4 bases and J by 0 bases, with 6 bases of the junction left unmatched. The CDR3 region is CASSKRDRSSYNSPLHF. The CDR3, as DNA: TGCGCCAGCAGCAAACGGGACAGGAGCTCCTATAATTCACCCCTCCACTTT.

A word on this clonotype: This may be a read error, as it is one base from a much larger clone. As DNA, the CDR3 is TGTGCCAGCAGTTACGCTAGTCTGGCCGTGGAGCTGTTTTTT. Its protein product is CASSYASLAVELFF. The chain recombines TRBV6-6 with TRBJ2-2; D uncertain. Per germline, CDR1 MNHNY and CDR2 SVGAGI (reference sequence). V lost 2 bases, J lost 10 bases, and 14 bases lay in between. This CDR3 contains 14 residues.

Note on this clonotype: This may be a read error, as it is one base from a much larger clone. The gene calls are TRBV20-1 and TRBJ2-2; 9 bases map to TRBD1. Germline V CDR1 and CDR2: DFQATT, SNEGSKA (reference sequence). Trimming cost V 5 bases and J 5 bases; bases outside gene matches: 9. The CDR3 spans 15 residues. The CDR3 region is CSAALGQGDTGELFF. CDR3 bases: TGCAGTGCTGCCCTGGGACAGGGTGATACCGGGGAGCTGTTTTTT.

This clonotype was counted ten times or more. The V and J genes are TRBV12-3 or TRBV12-4 and TRBJ2-7; D call uncertain. This CDR3 region has 12 residues. Trimming took 2 bases from V and 2 from J, leaving 4 bases between them. CDR3 in DNA: TGTGCCAGCAGTTTAATGCCCTACGAGCAGTACTTC. Protein: CASSLMPYEQYF.

For this clonotype: One end of the junction varies from germline; a read error may be responsible. The rearrangement links TRBV7-9 to TRBJ2-1; tentatively, D is TRBD1 or TRBD2 (5 bases each). The CDR3 runs 12 residues. CDR1 is SEHNR, CDR2 FQNEAQ, per germline (reference sequence). The CDR3 DNA reads as TGTGACAGCAGCAAAGGGTTGGGGGAACGGTTCTTC. It yields the protein CDSSKGLGERFF.

This clonotype was recorded at least ten times. The chain joins TRBV7-2 to TRBJ2-4; 7 positions agree with TRBD1. The CDR3 is 14 residues long. Losses at the gene ends were 5 bases for V and 8 bases for J; bases not matched to a gene: 9. Germline-derived CDR1 and CDR2 are SGHTA and FQGNSA. In nucleotides, the CDR3 is TGTGCCAGCAGCCAGGGGGTCTTTGCGGACATTCAGTACTTC. Amino acids: CASSQGVFADIQYF.

This chain uses TRBV18 with TRBJ2-1, with 9 nucleotides matching TRBD1. In germline, CDR1 is KGHSH, CDR2 LQKENI. Losses at the gene ends were 3 bases for V and 5 bases for J; bases not matched to a gene: 8. This CDR3 has 16 amino acids. The CDR3 DNA follows: TGTGCCAGCTCACCCGACCGGGGGGACAGGGACAATGAGCAGTTCTTC. It translates to CASSPDRGDRDNEQFF. The complete variable domain, with remaining parts taken from reference TRBV18 and TRBJ2-1, reads NAGVMQNPRHLVRRRGQEARLRCSPMKGHSHVYWYRQLPEEGLKFMVYLQKENIIDESGMPKERFSAEFPKEGPSILRIQQVVRGDSAAYFCASSPDRGDRDNEQFFGPGTRLTVL.

This clonotype was counted at least ten times. This chain uses TRBV11-2 with TRBJ2-5; D is undetermined. V gave up 0 bases and J gave up 9 bases, with 11 bases separating them. The CDR3 runs 13 residues. The germline V gene has CDR1 SGHAT and CDR2 FQNNGV. This CDR3 is CASSLDPHGPQYF. The DNA for the CDR3 is TGTGCCAGCAGCTTAGACCCCCACGGACCCCAGTACTTC.

This clonotype has ten or more counts. V gene TRBV25-1 combines with J gene TRBJ2-1, with TRBD2 matching 8 bases. The germline V gene has CDR1 MGHDK and CDR2 SYGVNS. Germline trimming cut 3 bases from V and 9 bases from J; bases unmatched to any gene: 10. This CDR3 contains 15 residues. CDR3 bases: TGTGCCAGCAGTGACCCCTCGGGAGGGCCGGCTGAGCAGTTCTTC. Residues: CASSDPSGGPAEQFF.

Many counts were recorded for this clonotype. V and J are TRBV20-1 and TRBJ1-2; D gene unclear. There are 14 residues in the CDR3. Germline V gene lookup returns CDR1 DFQATT and CDR2 SNEGSKA (reference sequence). The V end was cut by 1 base, the J end by 0 bases, with 9 bases between. CDR3 in DNA: TGCAGTGCTAGAGGGACCTGGGCTAACTATGGCTACACCTTC. Protein product: CSARGTWANYGYTF.

The table lists this clonotype with many counts. The rearrangement joins TRBV6-6 to TRBJ2-7; 8 bases match TRBD1. This CDR3 is built from 15 residues. The junction had 8 bases not matched to a gene; V was cut back by 5 bases and J by 2 bases. Germline CDR1 reads MNHNY; CDR2 reads SVGAGI (reference sequence). CDR3 nucleotide sequence: TGTGCCAGCAGTCCGGGGACAGGTTCCACCTACGAGCAGTACTTC. Translation gives CASSPGTGSTYEQYF.

This clonotype was observed a few times. A much larger clonotype is one base distant, so this may be a read error. V gene TRBV10-1 combines with J gene TRBJ1-6; D ambiguous. This CDR3 comprises 14 residues. CDR1 and CDR2 from the germline V gene are WNHNN and SYGVQD (reference sequence). The CDR3, as DNA: TGCGCCAGCAAGGCGAGCTCCTATAATTCACCCCTCAACTTT. Residues: CASKASSYNSPLNF.

In its sample, this clonotype was seen many times. V usage is TRBV3-1 and J usage is TRBJ1-1; D might be TRBD1 (6 bases). From germline, CDR1 is LGHDT and CDR2 YNNKEL (reference sequence). V lost 0 bases and J 4 bases, leaving 12 bases between the germline ends. The CDR3 spans 15 residues. CDR3 loop: CASSQEGGWSTEAFF. The DNA of the CDR3 is TGTGCCAGCAGCCAAGAGGGGGGCTGGAGCACTGAAGCTTTCTTT.

The table lists this clonotype with many counts. The chain uses TRBV3-1 and TRBJ1-4, with unresolved D. Germline CDR1 and CDR2: LGHDT and YNNKEL (reference sequence). The CDR3 extends over 13 amino acids. V lost 1 base, J lost 7 bases, and 7 bases lay in between. The CDR3 nucleotides are TGTGCCAGCAGCCAAGTACGGATTGAAAAACTGTTTTTT. This codes for CASSQVRIEKLFF.

This clonotype came up many times. V usage is TRBV2 and J usage is TRBJ2-7; D uncertain. V shed 5 bases and J shed 4 bases, with 3 bases lying between them. The germline CDR1 and CDR2 sequences are SNHLY and FYNNEI. There are 10 residues in the CDR3. CDR3 in DNA: TGTGCCAGCAGTCCGTACGAGCAGTACTTC. This sequence encodes CASSPYEQYF.

This clonotype was seen at least ten times. J is TRBJ2-7 and V is TRBV4-2; 7 bases are a match to TRBD1. The CDR3 is 16 amino acids. Germline-derived CDR1 and CDR2 are LGHNA and YNFKEQ. The trim removed 0 bases at V and 3 bases at J, leaving 8 bases unmatched. The CDR3 sequence: CASSQDLGAGGYEQYF. CDR3 coding DNA: TGTGCCAGCAGCCAAGATCTGGGGGCAGGGGGCTACGAGCAGTACTTC.

At least ten counts were recorded for this clonotype. V usage is TRBV6-5 and J usage is TRBJ2-7; no definite D call. CDR1 MNHEY and CDR2 SVGAGI come from the germline V gene. This CDR3 spans 11 amino acids. The V end was cut by 4 bases, the J end by 2 bases, with 3 bases between. CDR3 region: CASSSTYEQYF. CDR3 coding DNA: TGTGCCAGCAGTTCTACCTACGAGCAGTACTTC.